This T cell receptor beta chain was obtained from a study of blood T cell repertoires in COVID-19. For the study at large: The United States, Italy and Spain supplied acute and convalescent COVID-19 samples. From T cells, B-cell-depleted T cells, or PBMCs came the material, which was cDNA or gDNA.

How the authors handled the data: Amplification of reference gene primers provided the estimated nucleated cell counts. Sequencing used immunoSEQ multiplex PCR; TCRdb keeps in-frame clones, though not all of them. From that table come the V and J calls and clone size; the DNA was used to work out D and trimming. This table has about 260,000 clones, 80% to 95% appearing once. Germline V gene data show CDR1 as SGDLS and CDR2 as YYNGEE. V gave up 0 bases and J gave up 6 bases; unmatched junction bases: 5. This CDR3 comprises 14 residues. The chain couples TRBV9 to TRBJ2-7, with TRBD2 identical over 8 bases. Source material: peripheral blood. The sequence was collected from a person between 18 and 35 years old with COVID-19, enrolled during active disease. This CDR3 reads CASSVGLAGPEQYF. The CDR3 DNA follows: TGTGCCAGCAGCGTAGGTCTAGCGGGTCCCGAGCAGTACTTC. Combining the CDR3 with reference TRBV9 and TRBJ2-7 gives the whole variable domain DSGVTQTPKHLITATGQRVTLRCSPRSGDLSVYWYQQSLDQGLQFLIQYYNGEERAKGNILERFSAQQFPDLHSELNLSSLELGDSALYFCASSVGLAGPEQYFGPGTRLTVT.